This is a list of T cell receptor beta chains from one sample in a study of blood T cell repertoires in COVID-19. TCRdb keeps only in-frame clones here, not all; method: immunoSEQ multiplex PCR. Of over 300,000 clones in the sample, roughly 90% were seen once. The specimen sequenced was peripheral blood. All receptors derive from a man between 18 and 35 years old with active or convalescent COVID-19. The CDR3 runs from the conserved cysteine through the conserved F or W.

CDR3	V	J
CASSPVDRVGTEAFF	TRBV18	TRBJ1-1
CASRPQGSPSYEQYF	TRBV19	TRBJ2-7
CASSLARGGLYNEQFF	TRBV5-1	TRBJ2-1
CASSFGDMNTEAFF	TRBV19	TRBJ1-1
CSVVPSGRENTGELFF	TRBV29-1	TRBJ2-2
CSVESNRGANYGYTF	TRBV29-1	TRBJ1-2
CASSQEVGATSEQYF	TRBV4-2	TRBJ2-7
CASRRPGGALHF	TRBV6-5	TRBJ1-6
CASTLITGGNSPLHF	TRBV6-4	TRBJ1-6
CASSGTRETYNEQFF	TRBV9	TRBJ2-1
CASSSQDRYNEKLFF	TRBV7-9	TRBJ1-4
CASSLQQGFGYTF	TRBV12-3/TRBV12-4	TRBJ1-2
CAIHPQAGLINQPQHF	TRBV28	TRBJ1-5
CASSLRDISYEQYF	TRBV6-6	TRBJ2-7
CATSQGGTGNTIYF	TRBV24-1	TRBJ1-3
CASSMGDRGGNQPQHF	TRBV19	TRBJ1-5
CASRTGSSYNSPLHF	TRBV28	TRBJ1-6
CASSRPGHGWTQYF	TRBV27	TRBJ2-5
CASSWDGSSYEQYF	TRBV11-2	TRBJ2-7
CASSLDSLPYNEQFF	TRBV7-2	TRBJ2-1